This is a list of T cell receptor beta chains from one sample in a study of Ad26.COV2.S vaccination and SARS-CoV-2 variants. Method: immunoSEQ multiplex PCR; TCRdb's copy keeps in-frame clones and lacks some. The sample carries 250,000 or so clones, around 85% recorded once. Sequences were derived from peripheral blood, sampled in a trial of Ad26.COV2.S vaccine versus placebo. The source is a person aged 18-60 years who received the Ad26.COV2.S COVID-19 vaccine or a placebo. CDR3s include the opening cysteine and the closing phenylalanine or tryptophan. D genes are given only for firm matches. Expanded clones are given a class, and other clones once, few, many or no size at all.

D gene: TRBD1; V gene: TRBV4-3; J gene: TRBJ2-3; clone size: NA; CDR3 protein: CASSPWLDRSTDTQYF; CDR3 DNA: TGCGCCAGCAGCCCGTGGTTGGACAGGTCCACAGATACGCAGTATTTT
D gene: NA; V gene: TRBV4-3; J gene: TRBJ1-2; clone size: NA; CDR3 protein: CASSQDTWGSTNYGYTF; CDR3 DNA: TGCGCCAGCAGCCAAGATACCTGGGGGTCTACTAACTATGGCTACACCTTC
D gene: TRBD2; V gene: TRBV6-2/TRBV6-3; J gene: TRBJ2-7; clone size: NA; CDR3 protein: CASSADPGLGAEQYF; CDR3 DNA: TGTGCCAGCAGCGCCGACCCGGGACTAGGGGCCGAGCAGTACTTC
D gene: TRBD2; V gene: TRBV4-3; J gene: TRBJ2-7; clone size: NA; CDR3 protein: CASSREGVGSYEQYF; CDR3 DNA: TGCGCCAGCAGCCGGGAGGGAGTCGGCTCCTACGAGCAGTACTTC
D gene: TRBD1; V gene: TRBV27; J gene: TRBJ2-3; clone size: NA; CDR3 protein: CASSKDRGIGTDTQYF; CDR3 DNA: TGTGCCAGCAGTAAGGACAGGGGAATTGGCACAGATACGCAGTATTTT
D gene: NA; V gene: TRBV7-2; J gene: TRBJ2-4; clone size: NA; CDR3 protein: CASSLEGLYLAKNIQYF; CDR3 DNA: TGTGCCAGCAGCTTAGAGGGTCTGTACCTAGCCAAAAACATTCAGTACTTC
D gene: NA; V gene: TRBV30; J gene: TRBJ1-1; clone size: NA; CDR3 protein: CAWGGRPGPFTEAFF; CDR3 DNA: TGTGCCTGGGGGGGGAGGCCAGGGCCGTTCACTGAAGCTTTCTTT
D gene: NA; V gene: TRBV19; J gene: TRBJ2-2; clone size: NA; CDR3 protein: CASGPAGGELFF; CDR3 DNA: TGTGCCAGCGGGCCGGCGGGCGGGGAGCTGTTTTTT
D gene: TRBD2; V gene: TRBV7-3; J gene: TRBJ2-3; clone size: NA; CDR3 protein: CASSLKVLAGGGTYTPRRDTQYF; CDR3 DNA: TGTGCCAGCAGCTTAAAGGTCCTAGCGGGAGGGGGTACTTACACACCCCGTCGGGATACGCAGTATTTT
D gene: NA; V gene: TRBV7-2; J gene: TRBJ2-1; clone size: NA; CDR3 protein: CASSKLNEQFF; CDR3 DNA: TGTGCCAGCAGCAAACTCAATGAGCAGTTCTTC
D gene: TRBD1; V gene: TRBV27; J gene: TRBJ1-5; clone size: few; CDR3 protein: CASGQGDSNQPQHF; CDR3 DNA: TGTGCCAGTGGACAGGGGGATAGCAATCAGCCCCAGCATTTT
D gene: TRBD2; V gene: TRBV7-9; J gene: TRBJ2-3; clone size: NA; CDR3 protein: CASSWLAVNTDTQYF; CDR3 DNA: TGTGCCAGCAGCTGGCTAGCGGTAAACACAGATACGCAGTATTTT
D gene: NA; V gene: TRBV10-3; J gene: TRBJ2-3; clone size: NA; CDR3 protein: CAISESSLRGTDTQYF; CDR3 DNA: TGTGCCATCAGTGAGTCTTCACTCCGGGGCACAGATACGCAGTATTTT
D gene: NA; V gene: TRBV6-2/TRBV6-3; J gene: TRBJ2-3; clone size: NA; CDR3 protein: CASSYSFTRHQTDTQYF; CDR3 DNA: TGTGCCAGCAGTTACTCGTTTACTAGACATCAGACAGATACGCAGTATTTT
D gene: NA; V gene: TRBV19; J gene: TRBJ1-3; clone size: NA; CDR3 protein: CASRGMGASGNTIYF; CDR3 DNA: TGTGCCAGTAGGGGAATGGGGGCCTCTGGAAACACCATATATTTT
D gene: NA; V gene: TRBV29-1; J gene: TRBJ2-7; clone size: NA; CDR3 protein: CSGTDNSYEQYF; CDR3 DNA: TGCAGCGGGACGGACAACTCCTACGAGCAGTACTTC
D gene: TRBD2; V gene: TRBV5-4; J gene: TRBJ2-7; clone size: NA; CDR3 protein: CASRLTSGGSYEQYF; CDR3 DNA: TGTGCCAGCAGATTAACTAGCGGGGGTTCCTACGAGCAGTACTTC
D gene: TRBD2; V gene: TRBV7-2; J gene: TRBJ2-3; clone size: NA; CDR3 protein: CASSPVGLAGDTDTQYF; CDR3 DNA: TGTGCCAGCAGCCCAGTGGGACTAGCGGGAGACACAGATACGCAGTATTTT
D gene: NA; V gene: TRBV7-2; J gene: TRBJ2-3; clone size: NA; CDR3 protein: CASSLDPSTDTQYF; CDR3 DNA: TGTGCCAGCAGCTTAGATCCCAGCACAGATACGCAGTATTTT
D gene: NA; V gene: TRBV11-2; J gene: TRBJ1-2; clone size: NA; CDR3 protein: CASRLKGGYTF; CDR3 DNA: TGTGCCAGCAGACTAAAAGGTGGCTACACCTTC
D gene: NA; V gene: TRBV12-3/TRBV12-4; J gene: TRBJ1-1; clone size: NA; CDR3 protein: CASAPGGFF; CDR3 DNA: TGTGCCAGCGCGCCGGGAGGTTTCTTT
D gene: TRBD2; V gene: TRBV27; J gene: TRBJ2-1; clone size: NA; CDR3 protein: CASSFGTSEYNEQFF; CDR3 DNA: TGTGCCAGCAGTTTCGGGACTAGCGAATACAATGAGCAGTTCTTC
D gene: TRBD1; V gene: TRBV5-1; J gene: TRBJ2-5; clone size: NA; CDR3 protein: CASSLGRGRETQYF; CDR3 DNA: TGCGCCAGCAGCTTGGGCAGGGGGCGGGAGACCCAGTACTTC
D gene: NA; V gene: TRBV3-1/TRBV3-2; J gene: TRBJ1-1; clone size: NA; CDR3 protein: CASSQDRLMGSDTEAFF; CDR3 DNA: TGTGCCAGCAGCCAAGACAGGCTGATGGGGTCGGACACTGAAGCTTTCTTT
D gene: NA; V gene: TRBV6-4; J gene: TRBJ1-1; clone size: NA; CDR3 protein: CASSDSVGGTEAFF; CDR3 DNA: TGTGCCAGCAGTGACTCGGTTGGGGGTACTGAAGCTTTCTTT
D gene: TRBD1; V gene: TRBV10-3; J gene: TRBJ2-1; clone size: NA; CDR3 protein: CAISRTGGVGNEQFF; CDR3 DNA: TGTGCCATCTCTAGGACAGGGGGCGTGGGTAATGAGCAGTTCTTC
D gene: NA; V gene: TRBV6-2/TRBV6-3; J gene: TRBJ1-5; clone size: NA; CDR3 protein: CASSQGTTGQPQHF; CDR3 DNA: TGTGCCAGCAGTCAAGGGACAACCGGTCAGCCCCAGCATTTT
D gene: NA; V gene: TRBV4-3; J gene: TRBJ1-1; clone size: NA; CDR3 protein: CASSLWAVRAGGATEAFF; CDR3 DNA: TGCGCCAGCAGCCTTTGGGCAGTAAGGGCCGGCGGGGCCACTGAAGCTTTCTTT
D gene: NA; V gene: TRBV27; J gene: TRBJ1-1; clone size: NA; CDR3 protein: CASADWGSTEAFF; CDR3 DNA: TGTGCCAGCGCGGACTGGGGTTCGACTGAAGCTTTCTTT
D gene: NA; V gene: TRBV5-8; J gene: TRBJ2-2; clone size: NA; CDR3 protein: CASTQLRGTNTGELFF; CDR3 DNA: TGTGCCAGCACCCAGCTAAGGGGCACGAACACCGGGGAGCTGTTTTTT
D gene: TRBD2; V gene: TRBV4-2; J gene: TRBJ2-2; clone size: NA; CDR3 protein: CASSQDRGVRAGELFF; CDR3 DNA: TGTGCCAGCAGCCAAGATCGGGGGGTTAGGGCCGGGGAGCTGTTTTTT
D gene: NA; V gene: TRBV27; J gene: TRBJ1-3; clone size: once; CDR3 protein: CASNPPESSGNTIYF; CDR3 DNA: TGTGCCAGCAACCCCCCCGAGAGCTCTGGAAACACCATATATTTT
D gene: NA; V gene: TRBV18; J gene: TRBJ2-5; clone size: NA; CDR3 protein: CASSPVMVQETQYF; CDR3 DNA: TGTGCCAGCTCACCTGTAATGGTCCAAGAGACCCAGTACTTC